This T cell receptor beta chain was documented in a study of T-cell reconstitution after alpha-beta-depleted transplantation in children. Preparation of the TCRbeta library was carried out with unique molecular identifiers. TCRdb redid the calling of the PCR reads with MiXCR, one entry per CDR3 protein. The top ten hold around 5.3% of the sample, which has some 840,000 distinct CDR3 sequences, under 20% seen once. Germline CDR1 and CDR2: DFQATT and SNEGSKA (reference sequence). The CDR3 covers 15 residues. J was trimmed by 5 bases and V by 2 bases; bases with no gene match: 7. The chain employs TRBV20-1 and TRBJ2-7; 12 bases agree with TRBD1. The TCR comes from a male patient aged 10 to 17 who had a stem cell transplant for acute lymphoblastic leukemia, so the T cells may come from the graft donor. Source: PBMCs, mostly from graft donor cells, taken 360 days after TCRalphabeta/CD19-depleted stem cell transplant. DNA of the CDR3: TGCAGTGCTAGAAGGGACAGGGGGCTAAGTCACGAGCAGTACTTC. It is translated as CSARRDRGLSHEQYF.